Below are 21 T cell receptor beta chains sequenced from a single sample in a study of T cells in Graves' hyperthyroidism and ophthalmopathy. Using RNA transcripts as the source, TCR beta CDR3 regions were amplified. The study used the HTBI primer set for a first-round RT-PCR of the TCR CDR3. TCRdb recomputed calls from the multiplex PCR reads with MiXCR, one row per CDR3 protein. This table holds about 640,000 distinct CDR3 sequences, about 20% found once. Sequencing was done on a sample of blood. All receptors derive from a man aged 25-40 years with Graves' ophthalmopathy.

This clonotype has a count of ten or more. The gene calls are TRBV3-1 and TRBJ2-7; 10 nucleotides line up with TRBD2. CDR1 is LGHDT, CDR2 YNNKEL, per germline (reference sequence). This CDR3 region has 15 residues. The ends lost 4 bases at V and 2 bases at J; junction bases unmatched: 5. The CDR3 is CASSPGLASPYEQYF. DNA for the CDR3: TGTGCCAGCAGCCCGGGACTAGCGTCGCCCTACGAGCAGTACTTC.

This clonotype has a handful of counts. This chain uses TRBV7-2 with TRBJ1-5; D uncertain. The CDR3 contains 13 residues. The V gene lost 2 bases and the J gene lost 6 bases, with 8 bases spanning the gap. The germline gives CDR1 SGHTA, CDR2 FQGNSA. Written as DNA, the CDR3 is TGTGCCAGCAGCTTAACGGGAAGTCAGCCCCAGCATTTT. Translated: CASSLTGSQPQHF.

The V and J genes are TRBV4-3 and TRBJ1-5; no clear D gene. The CDR3 has 14 residues. Looked up from germline, CDR1 is LGHNA and CDR2 is YSLEER. Trimming stripped 2 bases from V and 4 bases from J, with 9 bases between. Written as DNA, the CDR3 is TGCGCCAGCAGCCAACTTCTGGGGAATCAGCCCCAGCATTTT. Its translation: CASSQLLGNQPQHF.

This rearrangement joins TRBV28 to TRBJ2-6; tentatively, D is TRBD2 (5 bases). The CDR3 covers 16 residues. Germline CDR1 MDHEN, CDR2 SYDVKM. V was trimmed by 10 bases and J by 4 bases, leaving 20 bases between them. The CDR3 is CAIQATRGTGANVLTF. The CDR3 nucleotides read TGTGCCATCCAAGCAACACGGGGAACCGGGGCCAACGTCCTGACTTTC.

This clonotype appeared a few times. V gene TRBV9 combines with J gene TRBJ2-3; TRBD2 is a possible D gene (5 bases). Germline V gene data show CDR1 as SGDLS and CDR2 as YYNGEE. The germline V and J ends were trimmed by 0 bases and 2 bases, with 13 bases remaining between them. CDR3 length equals 16 residues. The CDR3 DNA reads TGTGCCAGCAGCGTAGGATCCGGGAAGCTCACAGATACGCAGTATTTT. Amino acid sequence: CASSVGSGKLTDTQYF.

To note about this clonotype: One end of the junction is discordant with germline, which a read error may explain. The chain combines TRBV7-9 with TRBJ2-2, with D hard to call. From germline, CDR1 is SEHNR and CDR2 FQNEAQ (reference sequence). This CDR3 spans 14 amino acids. The CDR3 DNA sequence: TGTACCAGCAGCCAATTAGTGAGCACCGGGGAGCTGTTTTTT. It codes for CTSSQLVSTGELFF.

The CDR3 DNA reads TGTGCCAGCAGATCTACAGGGGCCATCTACAATGAGCAGTTCTTC. Its translation: CASRSTGAIYNEQFF. The V call is TRBV28, the J call TRBJ2-1; 7 bases agree with TRBD1. CDR1 is MDHEN, CDR2 SYDVKM, per germline. V gave up 6 bases and J gave up 3 bases; unmatched junction bases: 8. This CDR3 region has 15 residues.

V gene TRBV20-1 combines with J gene TRBJ2-7, with 8 bases matching TRBD2. The CDR3 consists of 14 residues. The V and J ends lost 6 bases and 5 bases, in that order; junction bases with no gene match: 12. Germline V gene lookup returns CDR1 DFQATT and CDR2 SNEGSKA (reference sequence). Written as DNA, the CDR3 is TGCAGTGCCGGTTCGGGACTAGGGATAGACGAGCAGTACTTC. It translates to CSAGSGLGIDEQYF.

This clonotype appeared many times. The chain has TRBV6-1 and TRBJ1-2; TRBD1 might be the D (5 bases). This CDR3 is 13 amino acids long. The V end lost 4 bases, the J end lost 5 bases, and 11 bases lay between the germline ends. Germline V gene sequence: CDR1 MNHNS, CDR2 SASEGT. The CDR3 DNA sequence: TGTGCCAGCAGTGTAGGCAGGGATTATGGCTACACCTTC. Encoded protein: CASSVGRDYGYTF.

The chain links TRBV5-1 to TRBJ2-5; 7 bases match TRBD1. V lost 3 bases, J lost 2 bases, and 4 bases stayed unmatched. The CDR3 sequence is 14 residues long. Germline V lookup: CDR1 SGHRS, CDR2 YFSETQ. CDR3 amino acids: CASSSQGIQETQYF. The CDR3 nucleotides read TGCGCCAGCAGCTCACAGGGGATACAAGAGACCCAGTACTTC.

The gene calls are TRBV19 and TRBJ2-5; 8 bases align to TRBD1. The CDR3 is 15 residues long. Germline CDR1 is LNHDA and CDR2 is SQIVND (reference sequence). Trimming took 4 bases from V and 4 from J; bases not matched to a gene: 8. CDR3 DNA: TGTGCCAGTAGTACTCGGACAGGGTTCTCAGAGACCCAGTACTTC. Its translation: CASSTRTGFSETQYF.

The rearrangement joins TRBV4-1 to TRBJ2-4; D possibly corresponds to TRBD2 (5 bases). Germline loops: CDR1 MGHRA, CDR2 YSYEKL. This CDR3 contains 18 residues. Deletions cut 0 bases from V and 6 bases from J, with 21 bases between. CDR3: CASSQEGLVGSEINIQYF. CDR3 DNA sequence: TGCGCCAGCAGCCAAGAGGGCCTAGTGGGTAGCGAGATAAACATTCAGTACTTC.

The chain carries TRBV12-3 or TRBV12-4 and TRBJ1-5; the D gene is possibly TRBD1 (5 bases). V was trimmed by 0 bases and J by 6 bases, leaving 9 bases between them. This CDR3 comprises 14 residues. The DNA of the CDR3 is TGTGCCAGCAGTTTAGCGGGGGTAACTCAGCCCCAGCATTTT. It specifies CASSLAGVTQPQHF.

This chain uses TRBV5-6 with TRBJ1-5; no definite D call. The germline gives CDR1 SGHDT, CDR2 YYEEEE. The CDR3 has 15 residues. V was cut by 2 bases and J by 0 bases, with 9 bases left in between. The CDR3 DNA is TGTGCCAGCAGCTTTGGAAGGGCTAGCAATCAGCCCCAGCATTTT. This gives the protein CASSFGRASNQPQHF.

The chain employs TRBV6-1 and TRBJ1-2; possible D gene TRBD1, 5 bases. V was cut by 7 bases and J by 8 bases, with 14 bases left in between. CDR1 and CDR2 (germline): MNHNS, SASEGT. The CDR3 has 12 residues. The CDR3 loop reads CASTRDFLGYTF. In DNA, the CDR3 is TGTGCCAGCACCAGGGACTTCCTAGGCTACACCTTC.

This clonotype was seen repeatedly, ten times or more. The rearrangement joins TRBV2 to TRBJ1-1; D gene ambiguous. Germline assignment: CDR1 SNHLY and CDR2 FYNNEI. V shed 11 bases and J shed 4 bases, with 14 bases lying between them. The CDR3 sequence is 12 residues long. The CDR3 DNA reads TGTGCCGCGCGTGGAGGGAGCACTGAAGCTTTCTTT. Its translation: CAARGGSTEAFF.

Worth noting for this clonotype: A much more abundant neighbour one base away suggests this may be a read error. The chain links TRBV5-1 to TRBJ1-1, with 8 nucleotides matching TRBD1. The CDR3 length is 15 residues. Germline CDR1 reads SGHRS; CDR2 reads YFSETQ. DNA of the CDR3: TGCGTCAGCAGCGCCGGACAGGGTTTGAACACTGAAGCTTTCTTT. Amino acids: CVSSAGQGLNTEAFF.

This clonotype has a count of ten or more. The rearrangement joins TRBV28 to TRBJ2-7; D is perhaps TRBD1 (6 bases). The CDR3 spans 16 residues. Trimming pared 5 bases from V and 0 bases from J, leaving 17 bases between. The V gene's germline CDR1 is MDHEN and CDR2 SYDVKM. The chain's CDR3 is CASSDRDTLYSYEQYF. The DNA of the CDR3 is TGTGCCAGCAGTGACCGGGACACGCTATACTCCTACGAGCAGTACTTC.

The CDR3 DNA follows: TGTGCCACAGGGACAGATCGCTCTGGAAACACCATATATTTT. Its translation: CATGTDRSGNTIYF. The rearrangement links TRBV10-3 to TRBJ1-3; 7 bases match TRBD1. Trimming removed 10 bases from V and 0 bases from J; junction bases left unmatched: 6. The CDR3 has 14 residues. CDR1 is ENHRY, CDR2 SYGVKD, per germline.

This clonotype was seen a few times. The rearrangement joins TRBV20-1 to TRBJ2-7; 10 bases match TRBD1. Per germline, CDR1 DFQATT and CDR2 SNEGSKA (reference sequence). The length of the CDR3 is 14 residues. Trimming removed 6 bases from V and 2 bases from J; junction bases left unmatched: 7. Here the CDR3 DNA reads TGCAGTGCCCGCCTGACAGGGGGCGCCTACGAGCAGTACTTC. Amino acid sequence: CSARLTGGAYEQYF.

This clonotype came up many times. The chain recombines TRBV6-5 with TRBJ1-1; 7 nucleotides agree with TRBD1. CDR1 MNHEY and CDR2 SVGAGI come from the germline V gene. The V gene end was trimmed by 2 bases and the J gene end by 3 bases; junction bases not matched to a gene: 6. The CDR3 loop spans 15 amino acids. In DNA form, the CDR3 reads TGTGCCAGCAGTTACGTGGACAGGAGGGACACTGAAGCTTTCTTT. Amino acid sequence: CASSYVDRRDTEAFF.